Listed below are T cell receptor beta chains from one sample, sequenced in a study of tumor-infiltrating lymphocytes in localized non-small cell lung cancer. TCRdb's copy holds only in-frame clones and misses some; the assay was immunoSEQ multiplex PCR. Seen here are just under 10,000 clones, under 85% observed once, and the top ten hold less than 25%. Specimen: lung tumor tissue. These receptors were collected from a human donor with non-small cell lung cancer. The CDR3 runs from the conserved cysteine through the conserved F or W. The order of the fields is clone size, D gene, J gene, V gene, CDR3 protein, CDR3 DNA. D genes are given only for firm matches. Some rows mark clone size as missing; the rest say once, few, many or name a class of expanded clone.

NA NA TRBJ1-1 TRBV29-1 CSAGRGPNTEAFF TGCAGCGCCGGGAGGGGACCGAACACTGAAGCTTTCTTT
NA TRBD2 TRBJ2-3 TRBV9 CASSVGGGSRDTQYF TGTGCCAGCAGCGTAGGGGGGGGGAGTAGAGATACGCAGTATTTT
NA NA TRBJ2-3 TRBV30 CAWSVGGGTDTQYF TGTGCCTGGAGTGTCGGAGGGGGCACAGATACGCAGTATTTT
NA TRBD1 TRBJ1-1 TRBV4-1 CASSQASGTGGTEAFF TGCGCCAGCAGCCAAGCTTCCGGGACAGGGGGAACTGAAGCTTTCTTT
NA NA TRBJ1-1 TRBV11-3 CASSLKMGYTEAFF TGTGCCAGCAGCTTAAAAATGGGGTACACTGAAGCTTTCTTT
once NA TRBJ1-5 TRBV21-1 CASSKATAVGPSNQPQHF TGTGCCAGCAGCAAAGCGACGGCAGTAGGTCCTAGCAATCAGCCCCAGCATTTT
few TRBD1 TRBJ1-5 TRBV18 CASSPRGRGENQPQHF TGTGCCAGCTCACCACGAGGCAGGGGGGAAAATCAGCCCCAGCATTTT
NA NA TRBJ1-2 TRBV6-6 CASSSQGNYGYTF TGTGCCAGCAGTTCCCAGGGTAACTATGGCTACACCTTC
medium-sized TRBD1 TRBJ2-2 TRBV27 CASSATGGSPGELFF TGTGCCAGCAGTGCAACAGGGGGATCTCCCGGGGAGCTGTTTTTT
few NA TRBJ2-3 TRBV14 CASSQDHSTTDTQYF TGTGCCAGCAGCCAAGATCACAGCACCACAGATACGCAGTATTTT
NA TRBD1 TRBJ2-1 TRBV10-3 CAIRDRANEQFF TGTGCCATCAGGGACAGGGCGAATGAGCAGTTCTTC
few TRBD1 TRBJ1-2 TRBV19 CASMESGTALYGYTF TGTGCCAGTATGGAATCAGGGACAGCCCTATATGGCTACACCTTC
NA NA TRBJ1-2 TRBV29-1 CSALGDYGYTF TGCAGCGCCTTGGGGGACTATGGCTACACCTTC
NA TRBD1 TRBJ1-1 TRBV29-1 CSVMDREEAFF TGCAGCGTTATGGACAGGGAGGAAGCTTTCTTT
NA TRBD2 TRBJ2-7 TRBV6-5 CASSYGGAGDSYEQYF TGTGCCAGCAGTTACGGTGGGGCGGGGGACTCCTACGAGCAGTACTTC
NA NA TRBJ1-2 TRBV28 CASSLTALLRGYTF TGTGCCAGCAGTTTGACAGCACTTCTTCGGGGCTACACCTTC
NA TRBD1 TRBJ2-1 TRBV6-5 CASRYRDRDGEQFF TGTGCCAGCAGGTACCGGGACAGGGATGGTGAGCAGTTCTTC
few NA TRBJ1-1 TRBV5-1 CASSYDGRNTEAFF TGCGCCAGCAGCTATGACGGGAGGAACACTGAAGCTTTCTTT
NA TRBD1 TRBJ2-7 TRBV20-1 CSASTGYEQYF TGCAGTGCCTCGACAGGGTACGAGCAGTACTTC
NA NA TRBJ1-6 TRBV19 CASSTAFNSPLHF TGTGCCAGTAGTACGGCATTTAATTCACCCCTCCACTTT
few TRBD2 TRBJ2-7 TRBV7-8 CASSWTSGGAGEQYF TGTGCCAGCAGCTGGACTAGCGGGGGGGCGGGTGAGCAGTACTTC
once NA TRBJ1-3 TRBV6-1 CASTVGASTGNTIYF TGTGCCAGCACCGTCGGAGCGTCTACTGGAAACACCATATATTTT
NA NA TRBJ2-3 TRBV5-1 CASAGSGSDTQYF TGCGCCAGTGCAGGTAGCGGCTCAGATACGCAGTATTTT
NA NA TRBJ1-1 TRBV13 CASSLVGEVDTEAFF TGTGCCAGCAGCTTAGTGGGGGAGGTGGACACTGAAGCTTTCTTT
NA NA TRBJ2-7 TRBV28 CASSFIQGILDEQYF TGTGCCAGCAGTTTTATCCAGGGAATTTTAGACGAGCAGTACTTC
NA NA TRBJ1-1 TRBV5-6 CASSPYGGRSEDTEAFF TGTGCCAGCAGCCCGTACGGGGGTAGGAGTGAGGACACTGAAGCTTTCTTT
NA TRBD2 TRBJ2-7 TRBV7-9 CASSLALAEGYEQYF TGTGCCAGCAGCTTAGCACTAGCGGAGGGCTACGAGCAGTACTTC
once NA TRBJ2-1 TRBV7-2 CASSSFGDEQFF TGTGCCAGCAGCTCATTCGGGGATGAGCAGTTCTTC
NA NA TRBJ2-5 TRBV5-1 CASGQIQETQYF TGCGCCAGCGGGCAGATCCAAGAGACCCAGTACTTC
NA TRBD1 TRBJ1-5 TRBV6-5 CASSYSGQSNQPQHF TGTGCCAGCAGTTACTCGGGACAGAGCAATCAGCCCCAGCATTTT
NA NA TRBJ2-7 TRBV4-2 CASSQDQRLGYYEQYF TGTGCCAGCAGCCAAGATCAACGGCTAGGGTACTACGAGCAGTACTTC
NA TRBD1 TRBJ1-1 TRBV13 CASSPGQYNTEAFF TGTGCCAGCAGCCCGGGACAGTATAACACTGAAGCTTTCTTT
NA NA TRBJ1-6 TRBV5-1 CASNEGDSPLHF TGCGCCAGCAACGAAGGTGATTCACCCCTCCACTTT
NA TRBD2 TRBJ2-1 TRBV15 CATSSPTSGGKSSYNEQFF TGTGCCACCAGCAGCCCGACTAGCGGGGGGAAGAGCTCCTACAATGAGCAGTTCTTC
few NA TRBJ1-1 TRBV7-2 CASAGGDPEAFF TGTGCCAGCGCCGGAGGCGACCCTGAAGCTTTCTTT
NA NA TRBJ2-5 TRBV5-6 CASSLAPWPKETQYF TGTGCCAGCAGCTTGGCCCCATGGCCAAAAGAGACCCAGTACTTC
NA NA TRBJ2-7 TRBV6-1 CASSEGLSYEQYF TGTGCCAGCAGTGAGGGACTCTCCTACGAGCAGTACTTC
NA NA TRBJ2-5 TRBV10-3 CATASRDQETQYF TGTGCCACCGCTAGCAGGGACCAAGAGACCCAGTACTTC
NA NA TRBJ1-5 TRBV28 CASSLRGGQPQHF TGTGCCAGCAGTTTAAGGGGAGGACAGCCCCAGCATTTT
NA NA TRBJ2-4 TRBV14 CASSLTEMSIQYF TGTGCCAGCAGCCTGACAGAAATGAGCATTCAGTACTTC
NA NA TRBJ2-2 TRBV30 CAWKWDIRQTGELFF TGTGCCTGGAAGTGGGACATCCGACAAACCGGGGAGCTGTTTTTT
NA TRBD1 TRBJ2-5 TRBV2 CASSNGQGAYETQYF TGTGCCAGCAGCAACGGACAGGGGGCCTATGAGACCCAGTACTTC
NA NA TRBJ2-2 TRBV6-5 CASSSLGELFF TGTGCCAGCAGTTCCCTCGGGGAGCTGTTTTTT
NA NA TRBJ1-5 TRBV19 CASSDRYSNQPQHF TGTGCCAGTAGCGACAGGTATAGCAATCAGCCCCAGCATTTT
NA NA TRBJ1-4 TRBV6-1 CASSEAGDGEKLFF TGTGCCAGCAGTGAAGCAGGGGACGGAGAAAAACTGTTTTTT
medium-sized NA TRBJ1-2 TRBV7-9 CASSPNTGYGYTF TGTGCCAGCAGCCCGAACACTGGCTATGGCTACACCTTC
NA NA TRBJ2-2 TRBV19 CASISLGPVSPNTGELFF TGTGCCAGTATAAGCCTGGGCCCGGTCTCTCCGAACACCGGGGAGCTGTTTTTT
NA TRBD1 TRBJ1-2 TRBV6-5 CASSFNSGTGGYGYTF TGTGCCAGCAGTTTCAACTCCGGGACAGGAGGCTATGGCTACACCTTC
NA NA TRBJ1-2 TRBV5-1 CASRLLTDNYGYTF TGCGCCAGCAGACTGCTGACAGATAACTATGGCTACACCTTC
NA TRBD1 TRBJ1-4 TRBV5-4 CASSLYEQGAKGKLFF TGTGCCAGCAGCTTGTATGAACAGGGGGCGAAGGGGAAACTGTTTTTT
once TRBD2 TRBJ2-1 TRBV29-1 CSVERLAGRKSSYNEQFF TGCAGCGTTGAAAGACTAGCGGGTCGAAAGAGCTCCTACAATGAGCAGTTCTTC
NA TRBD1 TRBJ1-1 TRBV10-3 CAISETTGGPVKSEAFF TGTGCCATCAGTGAGACGACAGGGGGCCCTGTGAAATCCGAAGCTTTCTTT
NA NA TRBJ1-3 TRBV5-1 CASSSTGGRPSSGNTIYF TGCGCCAGCAGCTCTACCGGAGGCAGACCTTCCTCTGGAAACACCATATATTTT
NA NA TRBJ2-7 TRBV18 CASSPRTGGAGQYEQYF TGTGCCAGCTCACCACGGACGGGGGGCGCGGGACAATACGAGCAGTACTTC
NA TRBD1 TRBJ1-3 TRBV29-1 CSVAGTAGGTIYF TGCAGCGTTGCCGGGACAGCGGGAGGCACCATATATTTT